This TCR beta chain was sequenced for a study of post-analysis software for immune sequencing data. Unique molecular identifiers had been added to the TCR beta cDNA libraries. TCRdb analysed the PCR reads with MiXCR anew, one entry per CDR3 protein. The sample consists of hundreds of thousands of distinct CDR3 sequences, about 53% of them appearing once. Note on this clonotype: Its target is unknown.

Broader study findings: Controls showed lower frequencies than patients for five or six TRBV segments, and TRBV5-6, TRBV5-1 and TRBV20-1 were among these.

The V gene's germline CDR1 is DFQATT and CDR2 SNEGSKA (reference sequence). V gave up 5 bases and J gave up 2 bases, with 18 bases separating them. The CDR3 length is 15 residues. Sequencing was carried out using blood. The V gene is TRBV20-1, the J gene TRBJ2-5; the D gene is possibly TRBD1 (5 bases). The TCR comes from a girl aged 10-17 years with multiple sclerosis. CDR3 DNA: TGCAGTGCTCCTAAACCAGGCAGGGTTCAAGAGACCCAGTACTTC. Translating it yields CSAPKPGRVQETQYF.